The 27 T cell receptor beta chains reported below all come from one sample, sequenced in a study of human T cells and chemical hapten exposure. Time point meaning: patch test 3, about 24 weeks after DPC sensitization. The treatment was: therapeutic diphenylcyclopropenone sensitization with weekly scalp DPC. TCRdb itself ran the RACE reads through MiXCR, one entry per CDR3 protein. Of about 190,000 distinct CDR3 sequences detected, around 25% appear once; the ten largest clones hold roughly 2.5%. The sample consisted of whole blood, taken in connection with sensitization to the hapten diphenylcyclopropenone (DPC). Receptors were obtained from a woman aged 40 to 55 with alopecia areata. Some clones in this sample may be carry-over from other donors' samples.

At least ten counts were recorded for this clonotype. This chain joins TRBV6-5 and TRBJ1-6, with no clear D. Trimming cost V 2 bases and J 7 bases, with 3 bases left between them. The CDR3 is made up of 12 amino acids. CDR1 and CDR2 (germline): MNHEY, SVGAGI. The DNA of the CDR3 is TGTGCCAGCAGTTACGCGAATTCACCCCTCCACTTT. As protein: CASSYANSPLHF.

This CDR3 is CSANQGNYEQYF. CDR3 in DNA: TGCAGTGCTAACCAGGGTAACTACGAGCAGTACTTC. This rearrangement joins TRBV20-1 to TRBJ2-7; possible D gene TRBD1, 5 bases. The V end was cut by 4 bases, the J end by 3 bases, with 10 bases between. This CDR3 region has 12 residues. Germline-derived CDR1 and CDR2 are DFQATT and SNEGSKA (reference sequence).

The table lists this clonotype with a few counts. The chain links TRBV4-3 to TRBJ2-7; TRBD2 agrees at 8 bases. Germline V gene lookup returns CDR1 LGHNA and CDR2 YSLEER. V trimming: 1 base; J trimming: 6 bases; junction bases outside the gene matches: 2. The CDR3 totals 13 residues. The CDR3 here is CASSQGLAFEQYF. The CDR3 DNA sequence: TGCGCCAGCAGCCAAGGACTAGCGTTCGAGCAGTACTTC.

The chain recombines TRBV28 with TRBJ1-2, with D unresolved. The germline V gene has CDR1 MDHEN and CDR2 SYDVKM. V was clipped by 3 bases and J by 4 bases, with 3 bases between them. This CDR3 has 11 residues. CDR3 bases: TGTGCCAGCAGTTTGAGCTATGGCTACACCTTC. As protein: CASSLSYGYTF.

In its sample, this clonotype was seen a few times. The chain combines TRBV10-3 with TRBJ1-4, with D tentatively TRBD1 (5 bases). V lost 11 bases, J lost 4 bases, and 17 bases lay in between. Germline V CDR1 and CDR2: ENHRY, SYGVKD. There are 14 residues in the CDR3. The CDR3 spells CAVSLGADNEKLFF. The CDR3 DNA reads as TGTGCCGTCTCCCTCGGGGCAGATAATGAAAAACTGTTTTTT.

The table lists this clonotype with many counts. V gene TRBV18 combines with J gene TRBJ1-5, with D possibly TRBD1 on 6 matching bases. The CDR3 extends over 14 amino acids. V dropped 3 bases and J dropped 4 bases, with 10 bases sitting between them. Germline-derived CDR1 and CDR2 are KGHSH and LQKENI. The DNA for the CDR3 is TGTGCCAGCTCACCGGACACAGGGAATCAGCCCCAGCATTTT. Translated, it gives CASSPDTGNQPQHF. The entire variable domain, with the rest obtained from reference TRBV18 and TRBJ1-5, is as follows: NAGVMQNPRHLVRRRGQEARLRCSPMKGHSHVYWYRQLPEEGLKFMVYLQKENIIDESGMPKERFSAEFPKEGPSILRIQQVVRGDSAAYFCASSPDTGNQPQHFGDGTRLSIL.

This chain uses TRBV15 with TRBJ1-5; tentatively, D is TRBD1 (5 bases). The germline V gene encodes CDR1 LNHNV and CDR2 YYDKDF (reference sequence). The ends were cut back, 8 bases at V and 7 bases at J, with 21 bases in the middle. This CDR3 comprises 15 residues. The CDR3 coding sequence is TGTGCCACCGGGACTGGGAGGATCGGGAGCCAGCCCCAGCATTTT. Amino acids: CATGTGRIGSQPQHF.

The rearrangement joins TRBV20-1 to TRBJ2-4, with D hard to call. Trimming removed 6 bases at V and 1 base at J, with 10 bases between. The CDR3 sequence is 13 residues long. Germline CDR1 reads DFQATT; CDR2 reads SNEGSKA (reference sequence). This CDR3 reads CSAKADAKNIQYF. CDR3 nucleotides: TGCAGTGCGAAGGCCGACGCCAAAAACATTCAGTACTTC.

V and J are TRBV3-1 and TRBJ2-1; D gene uncertain. The CDR3 has 15 residues. The V gene lost 0 bases and the J gene lost 3 bases, with 9 bases spanning the gap. Germline V lookup: CDR1 LGHDT, CDR2 YNNKEL (reference sequence). The CDR3 nucleotides are TGTGCCAGCAGCCAAGAACGGCTGAACTACAATGAGCAGTTCTTC. It encodes CASSQERLNYNEQFF.

This clonotype turned up a few times. This chain links TRBV5-1 with TRBJ2-2; no clear D. The CDR3 spans 13 residues. Trimming shortened V by 0 bases and J by 7 bases, and 7 bases separated the two germline ends. Germline V lookup: CDR1 SGHRS, CDR2 YFSETQ. CDR3 in amino acids: CASSLVGGGELFF. The CDR3 region has the DNA TGCGCCAGCAGCTTGGTGGGCGGCGGGGAGCTGTTTTTT.

This clonotype occurred a few times. J is TRBJ2-7 and V is TRBV7-2, with 7 bases identical to TRBD2. V was clipped by 5 bases and J by 5 bases; unmatched bases: 12. The CDR3 loop spans 15 amino acids. From germline, CDR1 is SGHTA and CDR2 FQGNSA. CDR3 in DNA: TGTGCCAGCAGCCCTAAGGACGGGGAGGGCAACGAGCAGTACTTC. Its translation is CASSPKDGEGNEQYF.

The rearrangement uses TRBV24-1 and TRBJ1-4, with D possibly matching TRBD1 (6 bases). The CDR3 has 15 amino acids. In germline, CDR1 is KGHDR, CDR2 SFDVKD. V was trimmed by 3 bases and J by 4 bases, leaving 11 bases between them. The CDR3 is CATSDPTGDNEKLFF. The CDR3 nucleotides read TGTGCCACCAGTGATCCGACAGGCGATAATGAAAAACTGTTTTTT.

This sequence joins TRBV6-6 and TRBJ1-1, with a weak D call TRBD1 (6 bases). Trimming shortened V by 6 bases and J by 5 bases, and 13 bases separated the two germline ends. The germline V gene encodes CDR1 MNHNY and CDR2 SVGAGI (reference sequence). This CDR3 contains 13 residues. CDR3 coding DNA: TGTGCCAGCAGATTACAGGGTTCGACTGAAGCTTTCTTT. It yields the protein CASRLQGSTEAFF.

This chain links TRBV12-3 or TRBV12-4 with TRBJ1-1; D remains unclear. The CDR3 consists of 12 residues. Trimming pared 4 bases from V and 8 bases from J, leaving 11 bases between. The CDR3 nucleotides are TGTGCCAGCAGTTCCGGCTCCGAAGAAGCTTTCTTT. Protein product: CASSSGSEEAFF.

This chain connects TRBV20-1 to TRBJ2-4; 8 positions agree with TRBD1. Germline assignment: CDR1 DFQATT and CDR2 SNEGSKA (reference sequence). With 6 bases clipped from V and 8 bases from J, the junction kept 12 bases outside the gene matches. The CDR3 extends over 14 amino acids. The CDR3 loop is CSAPKDRAVDIQYF. CDR3 DNA: TGCAGTGCGCCCAAGGACAGGGCGGTGGACATTCAGTACTTC.

Many counts were recorded for this clonotype. The chain couples TRBV18 to TRBJ1-2; tentative D call: TRBD1 (6 bases). CDR3 length: 14 residues. Germline V gives CDR1 KGHSH, CDR2 LQKENI. Trimming cost V 3 bases and J 4 bases, with 12 bases left between them. The CDR3 DNA reads as TGTGCCAGCTCACCCGACAGGTTGGGCTATGGCTACACCTTC. Encoded protein: CASSPDRLGYGYTF.

This clonotype was seen only a few times. This rearrangement joins TRBV18 to TRBJ2-3, with D maybe TRBD2 (6 bases). This CDR3 has 17 amino acids. Looked up from germline, CDR1 is KGHSH and CDR2 is LQKENI. The germline V and J ends were trimmed by 4 bases and 0 bases, with 17 bases remaining between them. The CDR3 DNA is TGTGCCAGCTCACAACCCCCCAGCGGGCCTAGCACAGATACGCAGTATTTT. Its translation is CASSQPPSGPSTDTQYF.

J is TRBJ2-7 and V is TRBV15, with D possibly matching TRBD2 (6 bases). This CDR3 region has 17 residues. The V gene's germline CDR1 is LNHNV and CDR2 YYDKDF (reference sequence). V gave up 2 bases and J gave up 6 bases, with 23 bases separating them. In DNA, the CDR3 is TGTGCCACCAGCAGATTAAGCCCGGCGACTAGTGTGGGCGAGCAGTACTTC. This codes for CATSRLSPATSVGEQYF. Full variable domain (missing parts from reference TRBV15 and TRBJ2-7): DAMVIQNPRYQVTQFGKPVTLSCSQTLNHNVMYWYQQKSSQAPKLLFHYYDKDFNNEADTPDNFQSRRPNTSFCFLDIRSPGLGDTAMYLCATSRLSPATSVGEQYFGPGTRLTVT.

This clonotype was picked up a small number of times. In nucleotides, the CDR3 is TGTGCCAGCAGCTTAGGCGGGTGGGACGAGCAGTACTTC. It is translated as CASSLGGWDEQYF. The chain combines TRBV11-3 with TRBJ2-7; tentatively, D is TRBD2 (5 bases). V shed 1 base and J shed 5 bases, with 9 bases lying between them. The CDR3 runs to 13 residues. The germline V gene encodes CDR1 SGHNT and CDR2 YENEEA.

This clonotype was seen only a few times. The chain uses TRBV11-3 and TRBJ2-1; the match to TRBD2 covers 10 bases. Per the germline V gene, CDR1 is SGHNT and CDR2 is YENEEA. V lost 5 bases, J lost 4 bases, and 5 bases stayed unmatched. The CDR3 runs to 15 residues. CDR3 residues: CASSQLAGPYNEQFF. The CDR3 DNA is TGTGCCAGCAGCCAACTAGCGGGACCGTACAATGAGCAGTTCTTC.

The chain employs TRBV6-5 and TRBJ2-7; the D gene is possibly TRBD1 (5 bases). Trimming stripped 7 bases from V and 3 bases from J, with 16 bases between. This CDR3 spans 14 amino acids. Germline-derived CDR1 and CDR2 are MNHEY and SVGAGI. This chain's CDR3 is CASKSGPRDYEQYF. Written as DNA, the CDR3 is TGTGCCAGCAAATCCGGGCCCAGGGACTACGAGCAGTACTTC.

This clonotype was seen ten or more times. The V call is TRBV7-2, the J call TRBJ2-2, with TRBD2 matching 12 bases. The trim removed 1 base at V and 7 bases at J, leaving 1 base unmatched. CDR3 size: 15 residues. In germline, CDR1 is SGHTA, CDR2 FQGNSA. The CDR3 reads CASSLGLAGVGELFF. For the CDR3, the DNA is TGTGCCAGCAGCTTAGGACTAGCGGGAGTCGGGGAGCTGTTTTTT.

A single count supports this clonotype. An end of the junction does not agree with germline; a read error may underlie this. The V and J genes are TRBV5-1 and TRBJ2-1; 8 bases are shared with TRBD2. The germline V gene has CDR1 SGHRS and CDR2 YFSETQ. The CDR3 is 15 amino acids. CDR3: CASSISGGSDNEQFF. DNA for the CDR3: TGCGCCAGCAGCATAAGCGGGGGCTCCGACAATGAGCAGTTCTTC.

Notes on this clonotype: At one boundary the junction diverges from the germline segment, which might be a read error. The chain links TRBV10-3 to TRBJ1-2, with D hard to call. This CDR3 is 13 amino acids long. Germline values: CDR1 ENHRY, CDR2 SYGVKD. The CDR3 region has the DNA TGTGCCATCAGTGAGACGGGGTGGTATGGCTACAACTTC. Residues: CAISETGWYGYNF.

Points on this clonotype: The junction differs from germline at one of its ends, possibly a read error. This sequence joins TRBV20-1 and TRBJ2-3; D uncertain. The germline V gene encodes CDR1 DFQATT and CDR2 SNEGSKA (reference sequence). The CDR3 consists of 14 residues. The CDR3 coding sequence is TGCAGTGCTACAAGCGAGGCAAACACAGATACGCTGTATTTT. This codes for CSATSEANTDTLYF.

DNA of the CDR3: TGCAGCGTTGTAGGGGTACTAACGGACGAGCAGTACTTC. Translated: CSVVGVLTDEQYF. The V call is TRBV29-1, the J call TRBJ2-7, with D possibly TRBD1 on 5 matching bases. V shed 4 bases and J shed 5 bases, with 15 bases lying between them. The germline gives CDR1 SQVTM, CDR2 ANQGSEA. The CDR3 has 13 amino acids.

The rearrangement uses TRBV6-5 and TRBJ2-2; either TRBD1 or TRBD2 may fit D (5 bases each). Germline V gives CDR1 MNHEY, CDR2 SVGAGI. CDR3 length: 14 residues. Trimming removed 4 bases from V and 8 bases from J, with 14 bases in between. The CDR3 coding sequence is TGTGCCAGCAGTTCCCTTGGGGGAGCTGGGGAGCTGTTTTTT. The encoded protein is CASSSLGGAGELFF.